One sample yielded the 3 T cell receptor beta chains listed below, sequenced in a study of identical twins. TCRdb recomputed calls from the 5' RACE reads with MiXCR, one row per CDR3 protein. The table lists roughly 500,000 distinct CDR3 sequences, 22% of them singletons, with about 0.99% in the top ten. This sample was shared with a second study, whose subject was T cells expressing NK-cell markers.

The sequenced material came from CD4+ T cells sorted from blood. Receptor source: a woman aged 18-30 years in good health.

This sequence joins TRBV3-1 and TRBJ2-4, with D possibly being TRBD2 (5 bases). The CDR3 is 13 amino acids. The V end was cut by 3 bases, the J end by 7 bases, with 10 bases between. CDR1 and CDR2 from the germline V gene are LGHDT and YNNKEL (reference sequence). The CDR3 DNA follows: TGTGCCAGCAGCCACAGCGGACTTAACATTCAGTACTTC. As protein: CASSHSGLNIQYF.

This clonotype has at least ten counts. V gene TRBV20-1 combines with J gene TRBJ2-7; TRBD1 aligns across 9 bases. V shed 5 bases and J 6 bases; nucleotides not matched to a gene: 11. The CDR3 is 14 residues long. Germline loops: CDR1 DFQATT, CDR2 SNEGSKA (reference sequence). The CDR3 DNA reads TGCAGTGCTGACCCGGGACAGGGATGGGGCGAGCAGTACTTC. This gives the protein CSADPGQGWGEQYF.

This chain links TRBV20-1 with TRBJ1-5, with D possibly being TRBD1 (6 bases). Trimming stripped 6 bases from V and 8 bases from J, with 17 bases between. Germline-derived CDR1 and CDR2 are DFQATT and SNEGSKA (reference sequence). The CDR3 sequence is 13 residues long. The CDR3 region has the DNA TGCAGTGCGGCGGGTTTCAGGGGTGAGCCCCAGCATTTT. Encoded protein: CSAAGFRGEPQHF.